The 19 T cell receptor beta chains below all came from one sample that was sequenced in a study of T cell responses to AZD1222 COVID-19 vaccine. Some clones are missing from TCRdb's copy, which holds only in-frame ones; the method was immunoSEQ multiplex PCR. The profile shows over 150,000 clones, 70% to 90% of them singletons. This specimen was peripheral blood, taken on day 0 of MenACWY control vaccination. All receptors derive from an adult in good health.

V gene TRBV13 combines with J gene TRBJ2-3, with 14 bases fitting TRBD2. After removal of 5 bases from V and 4 bases from J, the junction contained 5 bases not matched to a gene. This CDR3 has 16 residues. The germline gives CDR1 PRHDT, CDR2 FYEKMQ (reference sequence). CDR3 residues: CASSPRLAGGSDTQYF. The CDR3 DNA is TGTGCCAGCAGCCCCCGACTAGCGGGAGGGTCAGATACGCAGTATTTT.

This chain links TRBV5-1 with TRBJ1-6; no firm D call. V lost 4 bases and J 5 bases, leaving 10 bases between the germline ends. Germline-derived CDR1 and CDR2 are SGHRS and YFSETQ. The CDR3 consists of 14 residues. The CDR3 bases are TGCGCCAGCAGCGCGGACTTTAATAATTCACCCCTCCACTTT. This gives the protein CASSADFNNSPLHF.

This clone was observed a few times. This sequence joins TRBV4-1 and TRBJ1-1; no clear D. V lost 3 bases to trimming and J lost 7 bases, with 21 bases between them. The CDR3 has 16 amino acids. Per germline, CDR1 MGHRA and CDR2 YSYEKL. The CDR3 here is CASSHIPRAARHEAFF. As DNA, the CDR3 is TGCGCCAGCAGCCACATACCCCGGGCAGCCCGTCATGAAGCTTTCTTT.

The table lists this clone with a few counts. This sequence joins TRBV6-5 and TRBJ2-1; 8 nucleotides agree with TRBD1. The J segment lost 8 bases and the V segment lost 6 bases, leaving 6 bases of the junction unmatched. CDR1 is MNHEY, CDR2 SVGAGI, per germline. CDR3 length: 13 amino acids. CDR3 amino acids: CASRGQVVDEQFF. CDR3 nucleotides: TGTGCCAGCAGGGGACAGGTCGTCGATGAGCAGTTCTTC.

The rearrangement joins TRBV4-2 to TRBJ2-4; 10 nucleotides align to TRBD2. Germline CDR1 LGHNA, CDR2 YNFKEQ. The CDR3 covers 16 residues. J gave up 7 bases and V 0 bases, and 6 bases lay outside the gene matches. For the CDR3, the DNA is TGTGCCAGCAGCCAAGAGCCTAGCGGGAGCGTCAACATTCAGTACTTC. This sequence encodes CASSQEPSGSVNIQYF.

Of note for this clone: Other nucleotide sequences in the sample specify the same CDR3. The rearrangement links TRBV6-5 to TRBJ2-7; TRBD1 matches at 7 bases. Per germline, CDR1 MNHEY and CDR2 SVGAGI. CDR3 length: 12 amino acids. J gave up 6 bases and V 5 bases, and 4 bases lay outside the gene matches. Here the CDR3 reads CASSRTGGEQYV. CDR3 DNA: TGTGCCAGCAGTCGGACAGGAGGCGAGCAGTACGTC.

J is TRBJ2-2 and V is TRBV18; 8 nucleotides match TRBD1. V gave up 3 bases and J gave up 3 bases; unmatched junction bases: 6. Germline V lookup: CDR1 KGHSH, CDR2 LQKENI. CDR3 length: 16 residues. For the CDR3, the DNA is TGTGCCAGCTCACCTATAATGACAGGGGACACCGGGGAGCTGTTTTTT. It specifies CASSPIMTGDTGELFF. The whole variable domain, remainder taken from reference TRBV18 and TRBJ2-2, is NAGVMQNPRHLVRRRGQEARLRCSPMKGHSHVYWYRQLPEEGLKFMVYLQKENIIDESGMPKERFSAEFPKEGPSILRIQQVVRGDSAAYFCASSPIMTGDTGELFFGEGSRLTVL.

The chain combines TRBV18 with TRBJ1-2; possible D gene TRBD1, 5 bases. V dropped 1 base and J dropped 8 bases, with 14 bases sitting between them. This CDR3 region has 14 residues. Per germline, CDR1 KGHSH and CDR2 LQKENI. The CDR3 bases are TGTGCCAGCTCACCACTTATCCCGACAGAGGGCTACACCTTC. This gives the protein CASSPLIPTEGYTF.

The chain joins TRBV29-1 to TRBJ1-6; D uncertain. V lost 4 bases, J lost 2 bases, and 6 bases lay in between. The CDR3 covers 13 residues. From germline, CDR1 is SQVTM and CDR2 ANQGSEA. The CDR3 DNA is TGCAGCGTTGCCGAGGCCTATAATTCACCCCTCCACTTT. This encodes CSVAEAYNSPLHF.

This rearrangement joins TRBV6-1 to TRBJ1-4, with 7 bases lining up with TRBD1. The germline gives CDR1 MNHNS, CDR2 SASEGT. The CDR3 sequence is 15 residues long. With V trimmed by 1 base and J by 7 bases, 6 bases remained unmatched. CDR3 sequence reads: CASSEGTGFGEKLFF. In DNA form, the CDR3 reads TGTGCCAGCAGTGAAGGGACAGGCTTTGGTGAAAAACTGTTTTTT.

The CDR3 DNA is TGTGCCAGTCGAGGGGGGACAGGGGCGAGAGGGACTGAAGCTTTCTTT. It encodes CASRGGTGARGTEAFF. The chain joins TRBV19 to TRBJ1-1; 10 bases line up with TRBD1. CDR3 length equals 16 residues. The germline CDR1 and CDR2 sequences are LNHDA and SQIVND (reference sequence). The junction had 14 bases not matched to a gene; V was cut back by 8 bases and J by 5 bases.

The chain recombines TRBV30 with TRBJ1-1; possibly TRBD1 for D (6 bases). CDR1 and CDR2 from the germline V gene are GTSNPN and SVGIG (reference sequence). V was pared by 5 bases and J by 0 bases, with 10 bases between. The CDR3 is 13 residues long. In nucleotides, the CDR3 is TGTGCCTGGGCGGACAGTCTGAACACTGAAGCTTTCTTT. Translating gives CAWADSLNTEAFF.

CDR3 nucleotides: TGTGCCAGCAGCTTGACAGGGGCCGATACCTACGAGCAGTACTTC. Translated, it gives CASSLTGADTYEQYF. J is TRBJ2-7 and V is TRBV5-4; 7 bases map to TRBD1. In germline, CDR1 is SGHNT, CDR2 YYREEE (reference sequence). The V segment lost 1 base and the J segment 2 bases; nucleotides outside the gene matches: 6. The CDR3 is 15 amino acids.

This rearrangement joins TRBV5-1 to TRBJ1-2, with D perhaps TRBD1 (6 bases). Germline V gene lookup returns CDR1 SGHRS and CDR2 YFSETQ. V was shortened by 4 bases and J by 4 bases, with 17 bases between the two germline ends. The CDR3 contains 15 residues. CDR3 region: CASSPGDAGAYGYTF. DNA of the CDR3: TGCGCCAGCAGCCCCGGGGACGCAGGGGCCTATGGCTACACCTTC.

The V gene is TRBV7-9, the J gene TRBJ1-1; D is unclear. The germline V gene has CDR1 SEHNR and CDR2 FQNEAQ (reference sequence). Trimming removed 2 bases from V and 6 bases from J, with 4 bases in between. CDR3 size: 11 residues. The CDR3 DNA is TGTGCCAGCAGCTTACTTTCTGAAGCTTTCTTT. This encodes CASSLLSEAFF. Supplemented by reference TRBV7-9 and TRBJ1-1, the full variable domain reads DTGVSQNPRHKITKRGQNVTFRCDPISEHNRLYWYRQTLGQGPEFLTYFQNEAQLEKSRLLSDRFSAERPKGSFSTLEIQRTEQGDSAMYLCASSLLSEAFFGQGTRLTVV.

The V and J genes are TRBV12-3 or TRBV12-4 and TRBJ1-1, with D uncertain. The CDR3 runs to 13 residues. Trimming pared 7 bases from V and 0 bases from J, leaving 9 bases between. Here the CDR3 DNA reads TGTGCCAGCACCTTGACTGTGAACACTGAAGCTTTCTTT. This gives the protein CASTLTVNTEAFF.

The rearrangement joins TRBV28 to TRBJ1-4; 7 bases map to TRBD1. V gave up 7 bases and J gave up 1 base; unmatched junction bases: 6. The CDR3 spans 15 residues. Per germline, CDR1 MDHEN and CDR2 SYDVKM. The CDR3 region is CASITGAKTNEKLFF. CDR3 bases: TGTGCCAGCATTACAGGGGCCAAAACTAATGAAAAACTGTTTTTT. The whole variable domain, remainder taken from reference TRBV28 and TRBJ1-4, is DVKVTQSSRYLVKRTGEKVFLECVQDMDHENMFWYRQDPGLGLRLIYFSYDVKMKEKGDIPEGYSVSREKKERFSLILESASTNQTSMYLCASITGAKTNEKLFFGSGTQLSVL.

This clone appeared a single time. The chain is built from TRBV28 and TRBJ1-2; weak D call: TRBD1 (5 bases). Germline CDR1 reads MDHEN; CDR2 reads SYDVKM. The V gene lost 5 bases and the J gene lost 0 bases, with 13 bases spanning the gap. The CDR3 runs to 15 residues. CDR3 sequence: CASSANHRSNYGYTF. The CDR3 DNA follows: TGTGCCAGCAGTGCAAATCACAGGTCTAACTATGGCTACACCTTC.

V gene TRBV7-2 combines with J gene TRBJ2-3, with D possibly being TRBD1 (6 bases). The germline V and J ends were trimmed by 3 bases and 6 bases, with 19 bases remaining between them. This CDR3 comprises 16 residues. CDR1 is SGHTA, CDR2 FQGNSA, per germline. CDR3 nucleotide sequence: TGTGCCAGCAGCTTGGCCGGGACACACAACGGGGATACGCAGTATTTT. Amino acids: CASSLAGTHNGDTQYF.